The present T cell receptor beta chain was sequenced within a study of regulatory T cells in long-lasting Graves disease. V lost 5 bases and J lost 8, with 13 bases in between. The V gene's germline CDR1 is SNHLY and CDR2 FYNNEI. This CDR3 has 13 residues. Time point reported: newly diagnosed GD, antithyroid drugs for less than 3 months. TCR sequences were obtained from RNA taken from PBMCs. Many counts were recorded for this clonotype. With iRepertoire HTBI primers and Arm-PCR of CDR3 regions, TCR beta libraries were built. Via MiXCR, TCRdb re-called the multiplex PCR reads, giving one row per CDR3 protein. Of some 600,000 distinct CDR3 sequences in the sample, 15% to 20% were seen once. This same sample was also taken into another study, of T cells in Graves' hyperthyroidism and ophthalmopathy.

The chain employs TRBV2 and TRBJ2-1; D unresolved. The sequence derives from a young man with Graves disease. The input for sequencing was peripheral blood mononuclear cells (PBMCs), taken at new diagnosis, from a patient treated with antithyroid drugs. CDR3 in DNA: TGTGCCAGCAGTCTAGGACGTAGGGATGAGCAGTTCTTC. Its translation is CASSLGRRDEQFF.